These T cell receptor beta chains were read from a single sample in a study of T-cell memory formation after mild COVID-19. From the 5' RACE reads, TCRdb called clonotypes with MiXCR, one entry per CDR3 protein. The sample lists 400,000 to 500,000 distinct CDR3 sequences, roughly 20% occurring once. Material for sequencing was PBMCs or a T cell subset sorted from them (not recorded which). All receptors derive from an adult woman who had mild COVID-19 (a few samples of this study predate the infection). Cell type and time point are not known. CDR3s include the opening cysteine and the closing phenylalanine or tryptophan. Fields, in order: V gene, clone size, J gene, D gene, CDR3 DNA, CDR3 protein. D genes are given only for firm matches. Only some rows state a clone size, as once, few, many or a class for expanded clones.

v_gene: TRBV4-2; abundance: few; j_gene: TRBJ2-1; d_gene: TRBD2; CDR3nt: TGTGCCAGCAGCCAAGATCTACGGGACGGGACTAGCGGGAGGGGGAATGAGCAGTTCTTC; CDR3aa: CASSQDLRDGTSGRGNEQFF
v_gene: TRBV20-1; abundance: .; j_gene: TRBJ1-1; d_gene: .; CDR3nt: TGCAGTGCTAGAAAATGGGGGAAGGTCGACACTGAAGCTTTCTTT; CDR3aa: CSARKWGKVDTEAFF
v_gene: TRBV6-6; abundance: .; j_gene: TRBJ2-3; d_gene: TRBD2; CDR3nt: TGTGCCAGCAGTTACTCGACCCAGCGGGGCTACATATTGTCTAGCACAGATACGCAGTATTTT; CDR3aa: CASSYSTQRGYILSSTDTQYF
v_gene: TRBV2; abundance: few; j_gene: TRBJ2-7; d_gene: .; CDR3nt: TGTGCCAGCAGTGAACCCCGGGGCGAGCAGTACTTC; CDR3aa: CASSEPRGEQYF
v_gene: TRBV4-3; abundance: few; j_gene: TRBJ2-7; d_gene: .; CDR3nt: TGCGCCAGCAGCCAAGGGTGGGGGGACCAGCTATACGAGCAGTACTTC; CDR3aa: CASSQGWGDQLYEQYF
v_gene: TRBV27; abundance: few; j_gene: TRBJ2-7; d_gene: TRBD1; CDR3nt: TGTGCCAGCAGTTTGAGCCCCGGGACAGTAATTTACGAGCAGTACTTC; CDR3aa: CASSLSPGTVIYEQYF
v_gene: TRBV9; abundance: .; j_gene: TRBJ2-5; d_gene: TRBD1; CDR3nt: TGTGCCAGCAGCGTGGACAGGCCCCAAGAGACCCAGTACTTC; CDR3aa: CASSVDRPQETQYF
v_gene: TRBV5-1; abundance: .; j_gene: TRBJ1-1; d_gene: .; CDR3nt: TGCGCCAGCAGCCCCGGAGGCAGTCGGGTGAACACTGAAGCTTTCTTT; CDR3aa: CASSPGGSRVNTEAFF
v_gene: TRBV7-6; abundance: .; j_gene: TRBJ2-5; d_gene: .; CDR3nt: TGTGCCAGCAGCTCCCCCCTGACCCAGTACTTC; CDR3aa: CASSSPLTQYF
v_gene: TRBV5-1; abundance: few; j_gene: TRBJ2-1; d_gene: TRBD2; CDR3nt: TGCGCCAGCAGCCCGGGGGGGACTAGCGACAATGAGCAGTTCTTC; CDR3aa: CASSPGGTSDNEQFF
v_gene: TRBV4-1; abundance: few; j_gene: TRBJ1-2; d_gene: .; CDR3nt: TGCGCCAGCAGCCAAGAATTGACTGAGGGTCACTATGGCTACACCTTC; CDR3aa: CASSQELTEGHYGYTF
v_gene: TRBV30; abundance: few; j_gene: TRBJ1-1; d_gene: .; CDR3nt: TGTGCCTGGAGTGAACCGGGATGGGCCCTGAACACTGAAGCTTTCTTT; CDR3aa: CAWSEPGWALNTEAFF
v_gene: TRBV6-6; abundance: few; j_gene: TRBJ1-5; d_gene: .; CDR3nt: TGTGCCAGCAGTTTCAGGATCGAGGGGGATCAGCCCCAGCATTTT; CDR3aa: CASSFRIEGDQPQHF
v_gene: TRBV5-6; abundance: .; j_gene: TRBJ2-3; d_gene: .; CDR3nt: TGTGCCAGCAGCCTCCGGGACGTCCCTGCCACAGATACGCAGTATTTT; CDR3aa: CASSLRDVPATDTQYF
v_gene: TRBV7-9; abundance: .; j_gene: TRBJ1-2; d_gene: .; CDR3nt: TGTGCCAGCAGCTTAGGAGGGGCCAGGGGTTCTAACTATGGCTACACCTTC; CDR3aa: CASSLGGARGSNYGYTF
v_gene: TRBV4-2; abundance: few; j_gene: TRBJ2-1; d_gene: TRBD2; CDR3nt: TGTGCCAGCAGCCAAGTGACTAGCGGGGCTTCTTACAATGAGCAGTTCTTC; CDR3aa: CASSQVTSGASYNEQFF
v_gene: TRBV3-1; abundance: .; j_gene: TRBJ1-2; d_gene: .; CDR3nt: TGTGCCAGCAGCCAAGGCGGTCTTCAAGGCTACACCTTC; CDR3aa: CASSQGGLQGYTF
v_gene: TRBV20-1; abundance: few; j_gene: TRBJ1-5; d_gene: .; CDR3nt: TGCAGTGCTAGAGGTTTAGGGGCCTACAATCAGCCCCAGCATTTT; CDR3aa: CSARGLGAYNQPQHF
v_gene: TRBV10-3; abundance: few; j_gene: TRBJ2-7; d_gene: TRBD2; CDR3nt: TGTGCCACCCTCCTCGCGGGGGCCTACGAGCAGTACTTC; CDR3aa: CATLLAGAYEQYF
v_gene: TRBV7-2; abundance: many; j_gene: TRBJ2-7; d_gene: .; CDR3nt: TGTGCCAGCAGCTTAGCGAGGGAGCAGTACTTC; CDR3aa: CASSLAREQYF
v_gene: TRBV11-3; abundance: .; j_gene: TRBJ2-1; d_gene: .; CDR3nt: TGTGCCAGCAGCTGGGGAGGAAAAAACAATGAGCAGTTCTTC; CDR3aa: CASSWGGKNNEQFF
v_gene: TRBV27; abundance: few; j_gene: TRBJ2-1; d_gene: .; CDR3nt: TGTGCCAGCACCAACGTGGGTTTCAATGAGCAGTTCTTC; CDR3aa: CASTNVGFNEQFF
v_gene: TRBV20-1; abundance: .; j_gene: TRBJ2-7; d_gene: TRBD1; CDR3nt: TGCAGTGCTAGTGGGACAGGGTACTACGAGCAGTACTTC; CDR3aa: CSASGTGYYEQYF
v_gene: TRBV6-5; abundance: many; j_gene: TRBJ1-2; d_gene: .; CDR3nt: TGTGCCAGCAGTTACCGCTTGGGACATACTAACTATGGCTACACCTTC; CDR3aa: CASSYRLGHTNYGYTF
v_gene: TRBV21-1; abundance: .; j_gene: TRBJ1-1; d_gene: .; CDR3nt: TGTGCCAGCAGCAAAGGTGGGGAGGAAATACAAAGGTGGGGAGAAGCTTTCTTT; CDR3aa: CASSKGGEEIQRWGEAFF
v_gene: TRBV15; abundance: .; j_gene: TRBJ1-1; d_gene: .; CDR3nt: TGTGCCACCAGCAGAGGGGAGAACACTGAAGCTTTCTTT; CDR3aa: CATSRGENTEAFF
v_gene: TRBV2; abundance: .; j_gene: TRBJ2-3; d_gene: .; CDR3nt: TGTGCCAGCCTCCCCGTACGCACAGATACGCAGTATTTT; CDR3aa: CASLPVRTDTQYF
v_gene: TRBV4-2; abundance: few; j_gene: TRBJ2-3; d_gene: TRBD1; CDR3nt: TGTGCCAGCAGCCAGCAGGGGGTACGCACAGATACGCAGTATTTT; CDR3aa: CASSQQGVRTDTQYF
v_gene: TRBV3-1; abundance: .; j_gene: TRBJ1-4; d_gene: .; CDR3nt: TGTGCCAGCAGCCAGAATTCAGCTAATGAAAAACTGTTTTTT; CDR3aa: CASSQNSANEKLFF
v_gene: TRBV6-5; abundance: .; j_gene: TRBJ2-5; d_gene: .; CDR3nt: TGTGCCAGCAGTTACAGGGGAGCCGCAACAGAGACCCAGTACTTC; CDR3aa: CASSYRGAATETQYF
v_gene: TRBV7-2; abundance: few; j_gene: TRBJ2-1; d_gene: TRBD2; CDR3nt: TGTGCCAGCAGCTTGGTACCGGGAGGGCTCGGTGAGCAGTTCTTC; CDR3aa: CASSLVPGGLGEQFF
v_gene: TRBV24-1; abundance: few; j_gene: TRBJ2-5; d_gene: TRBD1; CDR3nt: TGTGCCACCAGTGACCGACGGCCTCTTCCGGGACAGGGGTCTCAAGAGACCCAGTACTTC; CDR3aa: CATSDRRPLPGQGSQETQYF
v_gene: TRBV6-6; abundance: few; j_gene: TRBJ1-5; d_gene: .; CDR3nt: TGTGCCAGCAGCCCTGGGGGGTTTCAGCCCCAGCATTTT; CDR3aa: CASSPGGFQPQHF
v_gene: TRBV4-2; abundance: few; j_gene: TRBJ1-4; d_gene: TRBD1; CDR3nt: TGTGCCAGCAGCCAAGCCAGAGCAGGGGGACAGGAGGGAGAAAAACTGTTTTTT; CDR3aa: CASSQARAGGQEGEKLFF
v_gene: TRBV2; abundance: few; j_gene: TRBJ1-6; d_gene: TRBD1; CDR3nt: TGTGCCAGCAGCGGATGGGACAGGGGGAATTCACCCCTCCACTTT; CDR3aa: CASSGWDRGNSPLHF
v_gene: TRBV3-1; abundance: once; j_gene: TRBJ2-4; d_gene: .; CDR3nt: TGTGCCAGCAGCCAAGCGGGGCCAAACATTCAGTACTTC; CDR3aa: CASSQAGPNIQYF
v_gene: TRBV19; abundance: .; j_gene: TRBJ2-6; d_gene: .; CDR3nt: TGTGCCAGTAGTATCGTCGTAATCTCTGGGGCCAACGTCCTGACTTTC; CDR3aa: CASSIVVISGANVLTF
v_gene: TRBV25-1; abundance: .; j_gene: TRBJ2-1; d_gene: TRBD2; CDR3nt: TGTGCCAGCAGTACTACTATCGGACTAGCGGGACTAAGCTCCTACAATGAGCAGTTCTTC; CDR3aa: CASSTTIGLAGLSSYNEQFF
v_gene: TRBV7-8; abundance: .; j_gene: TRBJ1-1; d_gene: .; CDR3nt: TGTGCCAGCAGCTTAGCCTTCAGAGAGAACACTGAAGCTTTCTTT; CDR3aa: CASSLAFRENTEAFF
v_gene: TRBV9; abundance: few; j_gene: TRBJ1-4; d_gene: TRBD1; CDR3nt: TGTGCCAGCAGCACCCGGGACAGGGTTTTTGAAAAACTGTTTTTT; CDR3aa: CASSTRDRVFEKLFF
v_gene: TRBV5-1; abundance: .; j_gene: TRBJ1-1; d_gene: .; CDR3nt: TGCGCCAGCAGCCTCGCACCGGGACACTTGAACACTGAAGCTTTCTTT; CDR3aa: CASSLAPGHLNTEAFF
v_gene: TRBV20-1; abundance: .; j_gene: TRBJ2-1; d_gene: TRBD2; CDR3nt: TGCAGTGCTAGAGACTCCGCCCGCACTAGCGGGAGTAATGAGCAGTTCTTC; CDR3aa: CSARDSARTSGSNEQFF
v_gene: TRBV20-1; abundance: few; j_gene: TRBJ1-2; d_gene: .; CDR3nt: TGCAGTGCTAGAGATCAGGTCGGGATCTCTAACTATGGCTACACCTTC; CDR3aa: CSARDQVGISNYGYTF
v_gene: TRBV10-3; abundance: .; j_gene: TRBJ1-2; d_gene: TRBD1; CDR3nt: TGTGCCACCTTTGGACAGGTCCCTTCCTATGGCTACACCTTC; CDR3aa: CATFGQVPSYGYTF
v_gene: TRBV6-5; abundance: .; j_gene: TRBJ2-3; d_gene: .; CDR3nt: TGTGCCAGCAGTCTCAGGGAGAACACAGATACGCAGTATTTT; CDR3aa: CASSLRENTDTQYF
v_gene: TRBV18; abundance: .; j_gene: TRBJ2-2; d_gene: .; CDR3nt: TGTGCCAGCTCACCAGGATACGTAAACACCGGGGAGCTGTTTTTT; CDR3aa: CASSPGYVNTGELFF
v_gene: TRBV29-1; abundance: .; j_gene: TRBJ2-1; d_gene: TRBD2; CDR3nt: TGCAGCACCCCTAGCGGGATTTACAATGAGCAGTTCTTC; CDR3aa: CSTPSGIYNEQFF
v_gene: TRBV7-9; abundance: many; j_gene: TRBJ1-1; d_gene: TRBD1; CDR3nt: TGTGCCAGCAGCCTAACGACAGGGGTGACTGAAGCTTTCTTT; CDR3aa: CASSLTTGVTEAFF
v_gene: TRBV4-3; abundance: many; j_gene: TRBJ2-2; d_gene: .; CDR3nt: TGCGCCAGCAGCGGCCTATGGGTGGGCGGGGAGCTGTTTTTT; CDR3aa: CASSGLWVGGELFF
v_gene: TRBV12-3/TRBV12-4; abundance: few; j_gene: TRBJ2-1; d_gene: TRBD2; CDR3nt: TGTGCCAGCCTAGCGGGGGGGCTCTATGAGCAGTTCTTC; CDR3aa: CASLAGGLYEQFF
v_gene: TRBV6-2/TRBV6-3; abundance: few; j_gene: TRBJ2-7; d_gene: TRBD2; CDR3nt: TGTGCCAGCAGATCACTAGCGGGAGGTTCCTACGAGCAGTACTTC; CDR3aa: CASRSLAGGSYEQYF
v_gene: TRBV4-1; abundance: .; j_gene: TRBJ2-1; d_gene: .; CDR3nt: TGCGCCAGCAGCCAATCCGTGACTAGGTGGTCAAATGAGCAGTTCTTC; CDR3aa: CASSQSVTRWSNEQFF
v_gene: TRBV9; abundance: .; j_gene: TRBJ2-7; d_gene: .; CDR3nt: TGTGCCAGCAGCGTAGCGGGATACGGCTACGAGCAGTACTTC; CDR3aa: CASSVAGYGYEQYF
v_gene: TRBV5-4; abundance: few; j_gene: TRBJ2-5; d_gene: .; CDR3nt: TGTGCCAGCAGCTTCAGGGGCAGGGGCCAAGAGACCCAGTACTTC; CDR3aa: CASSFRGRGQETQYF
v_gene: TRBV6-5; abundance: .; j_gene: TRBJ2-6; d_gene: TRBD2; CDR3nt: TGTGCCAGCAGTCGGCTATCGGGGGGGCCTGGGGCCAACGTCCTGACTTTC; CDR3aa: CASSRLSGGPGANVLTF
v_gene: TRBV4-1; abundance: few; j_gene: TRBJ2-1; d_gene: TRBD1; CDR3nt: TGCGCCAGCAGCCAAGATCCCAGGGGGAATGAGCAGTTCTTC; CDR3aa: CASSQDPRGNEQFF
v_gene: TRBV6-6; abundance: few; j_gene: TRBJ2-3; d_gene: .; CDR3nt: TGTGCCAGCAGCTCGGCCTTCCCCACAGATACGCAGTATTTT; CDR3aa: CASSSAFPTDTQYF
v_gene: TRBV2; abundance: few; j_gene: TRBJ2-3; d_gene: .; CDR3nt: TGTGCCAGCAGTGTTTCGGGGCGCACAGATACGCAGTATTTT; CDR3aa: CASSVSGRTDTQYF
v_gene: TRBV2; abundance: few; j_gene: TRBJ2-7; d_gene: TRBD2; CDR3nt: TGTGCCAGCAAACCCAGCGGGGGGCCCTACGAGCAGTACTTC; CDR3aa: CASKPSGGPYEQYF